The 5 T cell receptor beta chains in this list originate from one sample, sequenced in a study of cytomegalovirus exposure and HLA in healthy donors. Primers included in the PCR were 60 Vbeta and 13 Jbeta primers. The assay was immunoSEQ multiplex PCR, and TCRdb's table has in-frame clones only and misses some. The table lists about 140,000 clones, around 82% of them singletons. Sequencing used PBMCs. Receptors originate from a man aged 50-60 years in good health and CMV-seronegative.

This clone turned up a few times. The chain is built from TRBV29-1 and TRBJ1-3; 7 bases are a match to TRBD1. Germline CDR1 is SQVTM and CDR2 is ANQGSEA. The ends lost 2 bases at V and 7 bases at J; junction bases unmatched: 2. This CDR3 contains 12 residues. CDR3: CSVERGGNTIYF. The CDR3 nucleotides are TGCAGCGTTGAAAGAGGGGGCAACACCATATATTTT. Full variable domain (outside the CDR3, taken from reference TRBV29-1 and TRBJ1-3): SAVISQKPSRDICQRGTSLTIQCQVDSQVTMMFWYRQQPGQSLTLIATANQGSEATYESGFVIDKFPISRPNLTFSTLTVSNMSPEDSSIYLCSVERGGNTIYFGEGSWLTVV.

The gene calls are TRBV9 and TRBJ1-5; 9 bases align to TRBD1. From germline, CDR1 is SGDLS and CDR2 YYNGEE. With V trimmed by 4 bases and J by 5 bases, 4 bases remained unmatched. There are 14 residues in the CDR3. CDR3: CASSFTGGDQPQHF. The CDR3 coding sequence is TGTGCCAGCAGCTTCACAGGGGGCGATCAGCCCCAGCATTTT.

In its sample, this clone was seen once. The chain employs TRBV10-3 and TRBJ1-1; D might be TRBD1 (6 bases). The CDR3 has 14 amino acids. The germline CDR1 and CDR2 sequences are ENHRY and SYGVKD. Trimming shortened V by 10 bases and J by 0 bases, and 15 bases separated the two germline ends. CDR3 amino acids: CATVNREMNTEAFF. The CDR3, as DNA: TGTGCCACCGTAAACAGGGAAATGAACACTGAAGCTTTCTTT.

This rearrangement joins TRBV2 to TRBJ1-4, with 7 positions matching TRBD1. Trimming cost V 1 base and J 7 bases; bases outside gene matches: 6. Germline CDR1 SNHLY, CDR2 FYNNEI. The CDR3 loop spans 15 amino acids. CDR3 coding DNA: TGTGCCAGCAGTGAAGTGAGGGGGCGCGGTGAAAAACTGTTTTTT. This gives the protein CASSEVRGRGEKLFF.

The chain joins TRBV6-1 to TRBJ2-1; D is ambiguous. The V gene's germline CDR1 is MNHNS and CDR2 SASEGT. Trimming stripped 7 bases from V and 0 bases from J, with 10 bases between. The CDR3 extends over 14 amino acids. The CDR3: CASIRTSSYNEQFF. The CDR3 nucleotides are TGTGCCAGCATAAGAACGAGCTCCTACAATGAGCAGTTCTTC.